Here is one T cell receptor (beta chain) with its context. Its target is unknown. Clones were read by immunoSEQ multiplex PCR, and TCRdb kept only the in-frame ones, dropping some. Here the sample spans about 160,000 clones, just under 85% being singletons. Unmatched junction bases numbered 4, after V lost 3 bases and J lost 3 bases. Germline loops: CDR1 SGHDN, CDR2 FVKESK. The CDR3 contains 14 residues. This sample was included in a study of cytomegalovirus exposure and HLA in healthy donors. The study's findings and limits: The tendency of first-cohort TCR clusters to co-occur in the roughly 130 validation repertoires emerged from a later analysis. While the bulk of TCR sequences proved rare, some public TCRs turned up in many donors.

The sample was PBMCs. V is TRBV14 and J is TRBJ1-1; 7 nucleotides line up with TRBD1. The receptor comes from a man younger than 45 in good health and CMV-seropositive. CDR3 sequence: CASSQKGAYTEAFF. The DNA for the CDR3 is TGTGCCAGCAGCCAGAAGGGGGCCTACACTGAAGCTTTCTTT.